The 21 T cell receptor beta chains in this list originate from one sample, sequenced in a study of blood T cell repertoires in COVID-19. Libraries were prepared by immunoSEQ multiplex PCR; TCRdb keeps only in-frame clonotypes and omits some of them. Of around 180,000 clones in the sample, about 84% were seen once. Material for sequencing was PBMCs or T cells enriched from blood (not recorded which). These receptors all come from a woman in her twenties or thirties who had recovered from COVID-19.

This chain uses TRBV5-6 with TRBJ2-3; the match to TRBD2 covers 11 bases. CDR1 and CDR2 from the germline V gene are SGHDT and YYEEEE. V lost 1 base, J lost 5 bases, and 6 bases stayed unmatched. The CDR3 length is 16 residues. CDR3 in amino acids: CASSLSSGRALDTQYF. The CDR3 bases are TGTGCCAGCAGCTTGAGTAGCGGGAGGGCCTTAGATACGCAGTATTTT.

This chain links TRBV28 with TRBJ2-7, with TRBD1 matching 10 bases. The germline V gene encodes CDR1 MDHEN and CDR2 SYDVKM. The CDR3 spans 12 residues. V was pared by 6 bases and J by 5 bases, with 1 base of the junction left unmatched. CDR3 loop: CASSDRGHEQYF. The CDR3, as DNA: TGTGCCAGCAGCGACAGGGGGCACGAGCAGTACTTC.

This CDR3 is CASSRSRGAGSYEQYF. The CDR3 nucleotides are TGTGCCAGCAGCCGCAGCCGTGGGGCAGGTTCCTACGAGCAGTACTTC. The chain carries TRBV3-1 (or the pseudogene TRBV3-2) and TRBJ2-7; a possible D gene is TRBD1 (5 bases). The germline V gene encodes CDR1 LGHDT and CDR2 YNNKEL (reference sequence). V was cut by 4 bases and J by 1 base, with 17 bases left in between. The CDR3 extends over 16 amino acids.

This chain's CDR3 is CASSLVQGVQPQHF. CDR3 DNA: TGTGCCAGCAGCTTGGTACAGGGAGTCCAGCCCCAGCATTTT. The chain has TRBV5-8 and TRBJ1-5; possible D gene TRBD1, 6 bases. This CDR3 is 14 amino acids long. The V end lost 0 bases, the J end lost 7 bases, and 11 bases lay between the germline ends. CDR1 SGHTS and CDR2 YDEGEE come from the germline V gene.

The J gene is TRBJ2-3, the V gene TRBV2, with 8 bases fitting TRBD1. Germline V gene data show CDR1 as SNHLY and CDR2 as FYNNEI. The CDR3 consists of 14 residues. V was clipped by 8 bases and J by 0 bases; unmatched bases: 4. The CDR3 DNA is TGTGCCAGCGCCGGGACAGGCAGCACAGATACGCAGTATTTT. The encoded protein is CASAGTGSTDTQYF.

This sequence joins TRBV3-1 (or the pseudogene TRBV3-2) and TRBJ1-5; D gene ambiguous. The germline CDR1 and CDR2 sequences are LGHDT and YNNKEL (reference sequence). The CDR3 runs 15 residues. Trimming left V 1 base short and J 7 bases short, with 14 bases between. CDR3 in DNA: TGTGCCAGCAGCCAAGGGGGAGGGCACAACCAGCCCCAGCATTTT. Translated, it gives CASSQGGGHNQPQHF.

The rearrangement joins TRBV19 to TRBJ1-1, with D possibly being TRBD1 (5 bases). The CDR3 runs to 13 residues. Germline CDR1 is LNHDA and CDR2 is SQIVND (reference sequence). The ends were cut back, 5 bases at V and 7 bases at J, with 14 bases in the middle. The chain's CDR3 is CASSVTRGVEAFF. Here the CDR3 DNA reads TGTGCCAGTAGTGTCACAAGGGGTGTTGAAGCTTTCTTT. Supplemented by reference TRBV19 and TRBJ1-1, the full variable domain reads DGGITQSPKYLFRKEGQNVTLSCEQNLNHDAMYWYRQDPGQGLRLIYYSQIVNDFQKGDIAEGYSVSREKKESFPLTVTSAQKNPTAFYLCASSVTRGVEAFFGQGTRLTVV.

The chain employs TRBV30 and TRBJ2-7, with no clear D. This CDR3 has 14 amino acids. V lost 2 bases, J lost 7 bases, and 18 bases lay in between. CDR1 GTSNPN and CDR2 SVGIG come from the germline V gene (reference sequence). Here the CDR3 reads CAWSTSAGSGEQYF. As DNA, the CDR3 is TGTGCCTGGAGTACGTCGGCAGGCTCCGGTGAGCAGTACTTC.

The chain carries TRBV4-2 and TRBJ1-3, with unresolved D. The CDR3 covers 18 residues. Trimming took 0 bases from V and 4 from J, leaving 19 bases between them. Germline V lookup: CDR1 LGHNA, CDR2 YNFKEQ. CDR3 bases: TGTGCCAGCAGCCAAGAAAGTTCGTGGCAGGCTGAGGGAAACACCATATATTTT. Encoded protein: CASSQESSWQAEGNTIYF.

The V and J genes are TRBV28 and TRBJ2-7; TRBD1 matches 8 bases. The CDR3 contains 15 residues. Germline assignment: CDR1 MDHEN and CDR2 SYDVKM. Losses at the gene ends were 0 bases for V and 4 bases for J; bases not matched to a gene: 5. CDR3 loop: CASSLWTGQVYEQYF. The CDR3 DNA reads TGTGCCAGCAGTTTATGGACGGGACAGGTTTACGAGCAGTACTTC.

This chain links TRBV5-4 with TRBJ2-1; 12 bases align to TRBD2. This CDR3 contains 15 residues. V lost 4 bases, J lost 9 bases, and 8 bases stayed unmatched. Germline V lookup: CDR1 SGHNT, CDR2 YYREEE (reference sequence). The CDR3 DNA sequence: TGTGCCAGCAGCGCGGGGACTAGCGGGCGTCCTGAGCAGTTCTTC. Its protein product is CASSAGTSGRPEQFF.

V is TRBV7-8 and J is TRBJ2-1, with 7 bases that match TRBD2. V lost 1 base to trimming and J lost 3 bases; unmatched junction nucleotides: 9. Germline CDR1 and CDR2: SGHVS and FQNEAQ. The CDR3 is 17 amino acids. For the CDR3, the DNA is TGTGCCAGCAGCTTAGTTTCCCGCGGGAGTTTCTACAATGAGCAGTTCTTC. It is translated as CASSLVSRGSFYNEQFF.

The rearrangement links TRBV14 to TRBJ1-2, with D uncertain. Germline V gene sequence: CDR1 SGHDN, CDR2 FVKESK. The CDR3 length is 11 residues. Trimming took off 4 bases at V and 7 bases at J, with 7 bases between the two ends. CDR3 sequence reads: CASSLGGGYTF. Written as DNA, the CDR3 is TGTGCCAGCAGCCTTGGCGGTGGCTACACCTTC.

The rearrangement uses TRBV9 and TRBJ1-2, with 11 bases matching TRBD1. The CDR3 has 17 amino acids. Germline CDR1 SGDLS, CDR2 YYNGEE. V trimming: 0 bases; J trimming: 4 bases; junction bases outside the gene matches: 8. In nucleotides, the CDR3 is TGTGCCAGCAGCGTAGCCCTCTCCGGACAGGGGGCCTATGGCTACACCTTC. Translated, it gives CASSVALSGQGAYGYTF.

J is TRBJ2-2 and V is TRBV6-2 or TRBV6-3, with 7 positions matching TRBD2. CDR3 length: 15 amino acids. Germline CDR1 MNHEY, CDR2 SVGEGT. V was pared by 6 bases and J by 1 base, with 5 bases of the junction left unmatched. CDR3 region: CASSRLAENTGELFF. The CDR3 region has the DNA TGTGCCAGCAGCCGACTAGCTGAGAACACCGGGGAGCTGTTTTTT.

The chain recombines TRBV7-3 with TRBJ2-1, with D possibly matching TRBD2 (6 bases). The V gene lost 4 bases and the J gene lost 5 bases, with 12 bases spanning the gap. Germline assignment: CDR1 SGHTA and CDR2 FQGTGA. The CDR3 is 14 amino acids. CDR3 DNA: TGTGCCAGCAGCTCCGGGACTGGGGACAATGAGCAGTTCTTC. This encodes CASSSGTGDNEQFF.

In nucleotides, the CDR3 is TGTGCCAGCAGCACCCAGGGGACACCTGGGCGATCACCCCTCCACTTT. Protein product: CASSTQGTPGRSPLHF. This sequence joins TRBV21-1 and TRBJ1-6; the D segment call TRBD1 is taken from the table without a DNA check. TRBV21-1 is given as a pseudogene. The CDR3 extends over 16 amino acids.

This chain joins TRBV4-1 and TRBJ2-1; 7 nucleotides match TRBD1. Trimming took 3 bases from V and 8 from J; bases not matched to a gene: 4. This CDR3 has 13 amino acids. Germline CDR1 MGHRA, CDR2 YSYEKL. CDR3 protein: CASSHPTGYEQFF. The CDR3 bases are TGCGCCAGCAGCCACCCGACAGGGTATGAGCAGTTCTTC.

The chain has TRBV5-1 and TRBJ1-1, with 11 bases fitting TRBD1. Trimming cost V 4 bases and J 8 bases; bases outside gene matches: 13. Germline V lookup: CDR1 SGHRS, CDR2 YFSETQ. The CDR3 runs 16 residues. The CDR3 region is CASSPGTGGGGTEAFF. The DNA of the CDR3 is TGCGCCAGCAGCCCGGGGACAGGGGGAGGAGGTACCGAAGCTTTCTTT.

The gene calls are TRBV29-1 and TRBJ2-2; TRBD1 agrees at 7 bases. From germline, CDR1 is SQVTM and CDR2 ANQGSEA. CDR3 size: 17 residues. After removal of 1 base from V and 0 bases from J, the junction contained 8 bases not matched to a gene. The CDR3 region is CSVEVDRAPANTGELFF. DNA for the CDR3: TGCAGCGTTGAAGTCGACAGGGCCCCTGCGAACACCGGGGAGCTGTTTTTT.

This clone was seen a single time. The V and J genes are TRBV19 and TRBJ1-1; D ambiguous. V lost 7 bases to trimming and J lost 1 base, with 13 bases between them. The CDR3 has 14 amino acids. Germline lookup yields CDR1 LNHDA and CDR2 SQIVND (reference sequence). The CDR3 DNA is TGTGCCAGTACCATCTCCAGAAGGAACACTGAAGCTTTCTTT. Protein: CASTISRRNTEAFF. The complete variable domain, with remaining parts taken from reference TRBV19 and TRBJ1-1, reads DGGITQSPKYLFRKEGQNVTLSCEQNLNHDAMYWYRQDPGQGLRLIYYSQIVNDFQKGDIAEGYSVSREKKESFPLTVTSAQKNPTAFYLCASTISRRNTEAFFGQGTRLTVV.